The sequence of this TCR beta chain was determined in a study of blood T cell repertoires in COVID-19. Per the study methods: Researchers report that nucleated cell counts were estimated from reference gene primer amplification. Profiling relied on immunoSEQ multiplex PCR, and the TCRdb table lists in-frame clones only, not all of them. V and J calls and clone size come straight from that table; D and trimming were deduced from the DNA. Among about 280,000 clones listed, just over 85% were seen once. The count of this clone is one. The source material was peripheral blood. This receptor was taken from a woman aged 25-40 years with active or convalescent COVID-19.

The CDR3 DNA sequence: TGTGCCAGCAGTGAGGAACCACTAGCGGGTCTGACCGGGGAGCTGTTTTTT. Translation: CASSEEPLAGLTGELFF. The chain recombines TRBV6-1 with TRBJ2-2, with 9 bases identical to TRBD2. Germline V gives CDR1 MNHNS, CDR2 SASEGT. The CDR3 has 17 amino acids. V dropped 3 bases and J dropped 5; count of bases not matched to a gene: 10.